The 9 T cell receptor beta chains below were found in one sample sequenced in a study of response to subunit inactivated influenza vaccine. One entry per CDR3 protein, called by TCRdb with MiXCR from the RT-PCR reads. In the table there are over 300,000 distinct CDR3 sequences, 20% to 25% of which are singletons. The starting material was PBMCs from blood, obtained about 20 months after vaccination. The receptors here all came from a man aged 50-75 years who received an inactivated influenza vaccine.

This clonotype has only a few counts. Here the CDR3 DNA reads TGTGCCAGCAGCTTTATTGCTAGCGGGAGGGCGAACTCCTACGAGCAGTACTTC. Residues: CASSFIASGRANSYEQYF. V and J are TRBV11-2 and TRBJ2-7, with 12 bases that match TRBD2. The junction had 9 bases not matched to a gene; V was cut back by 3 bases and J by 0 bases. The length of the CDR3 is 18 residues. The germline V gene has CDR1 SGHAT and CDR2 FQNNGV.

V is TRBV7-9 and J is TRBJ2-1; 8 bases line up with TRBD2. Germline V lookup: CDR1 SEHNR, CDR2 FQNEAQ (reference sequence). J lost 10 bases, V lost 7 bases, and 12 bases had no gene match. The CDR3 loop spans 14 amino acids. CDR3 sequence reads: CASNIRASGPEQFF. DNA of the CDR3: TGTGCCAGCAATATACGGGCTAGCGGGCCAGAGCAGTTCTTC.

The CDR3: CASSYGRYSGNTIYF. The CDR3 nucleotides are TGTGCCAGCAGTTACGGGCGATACTCTGGAAACACCATATATTTT. The chain uses TRBV6-5 and TRBJ1-3, with D hard to call. The V end lost 2 bases, the J end lost 0 bases, and 8 bases lay between the germline ends. CDR3 size: 15 residues. In germline, CDR1 is MNHEY, CDR2 SVGAGI.

This clonotype was found a few times. The chain recombines TRBV20-1 with TRBJ2-1, with TRBD2 matching 11 bases. Losses at the gene ends were 6 bases for V and 8 bases for J; bases not matched to a gene: 12. CDR1 DFQATT and CDR2 SNEGSKA come from the germline V gene (reference sequence). The CDR3 length is 15 residues. CDR3 protein: CSAYRTSGRPDEQFF. Here the CDR3 DNA reads TGCAGTGCCTACAGGACTAGCGGGCGCCCCGATGAGCAGTTCTTC.

This clonotype has just a few counts. The V gene is TRBV5-1, the J gene TRBJ1-2, with D possibly being TRBD1 (5 bases). CDR1 SGHRS and CDR2 YFSETQ come from the germline V gene. The CDR3 has 14 amino acids. V lost 4 bases, J lost 2 bases, and 12 bases lay in between. CDR3 amino acids: CASSGGEPNYGYTF. The CDR3 nucleotides read TGCGCCAGCAGCGGGGGGGAGCCCAACTATGGCTACACCTTC.

V gene TRBV15 combines with J gene TRBJ2-3, with D perhaps matching TRBD1 or TRBD2 (7 bases each). The CDR3 length is 14 residues. Trimming shortened V by 7 bases and J by 4 bases, and 15 bases separated the two germline ends. The germline V gene encodes CDR1 LNHNV and CDR2 YYDKDF (reference sequence). CDR3 in DNA: TGTGCCACCAATTACAGGGGAGGGCCAGATACGCAGTATTTT. It translates to CATNYRGGPDTQYF.

This clonotype was recorded a few times. The chain employs TRBV20-1 and TRBJ1-6; D is unclear. CDR1 and CDR2 from the germline V gene are DFQATT and SNEGSKA (reference sequence). The germline V and J ends were trimmed by 2 bases and 9 bases, with 14 bases remaining between them. The CDR3 is 14 amino acids. In DNA form, the CDR3 reads TGCAGTGCTAGAAACCCTCGAGAGATTTCACCCCTCCACTTT. Its protein is CSARNPREISPLHF.

The rearrangement joins TRBV20-1 to TRBJ2-5, with D unclear. The CDR3 loop spans 11 amino acids. Trimming shortened V by 3 bases and J by 4 bases, and 6 bases separated the two germline ends. Germline CDR1 and CDR2: DFQATT and SNEGSKA (reference sequence). The CDR3: CSASKGETQYF. The CDR3 DNA follows: TGCAGTGCTAGCAAAGGAGAGACCCAGTACTTC.

This clonotype was found a few times. The chain joins TRBV18 to TRBJ1-2; D is uncertain. The V end was cut by 5 bases, the J end by 6 bases, with 19 bases between. Germline CDR1 is KGHSH and CDR2 is LQKENI. This CDR3 contains 15 residues. The CDR3 bases are TGTGCCAGCTCATCCTCCGGAACTCTGGGGAATGGCTACACCTTC. Its translation: CASSSSGTLGNGYTF. Full variable domain (remainder filled in from reference TRBV18 and TRBJ1-2): NAGVMQNPRHLVRRRGQEARLRCSPMKGHSHVYWYRQLPEEGLKFMVYLQKENIIDESGMPKERFSAEFPKEGPSILRIQQVVRGDSAAYFCASSSSGTLGNGYTFGSGTRLTVV.